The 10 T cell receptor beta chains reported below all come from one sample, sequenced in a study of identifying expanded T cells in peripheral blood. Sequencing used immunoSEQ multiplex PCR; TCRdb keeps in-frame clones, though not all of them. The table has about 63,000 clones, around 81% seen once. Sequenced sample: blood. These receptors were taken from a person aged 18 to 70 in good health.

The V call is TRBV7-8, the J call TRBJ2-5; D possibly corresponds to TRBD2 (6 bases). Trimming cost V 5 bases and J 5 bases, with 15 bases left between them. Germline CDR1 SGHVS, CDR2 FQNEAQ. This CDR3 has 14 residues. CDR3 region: CASSPGTFFETQYF. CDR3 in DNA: TGTGCCAGCAGCCCCGGGACTTTTTTTGAGACCCAGTACTTC. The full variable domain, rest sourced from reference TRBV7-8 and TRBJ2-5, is GAGVSQSPRYKVAKRGQDVALRCDPISGHVSLFWYQQALGQGPEFLTYFQNEAQLDKSGLPSDRFFAERPEGSVSTLKIQRTQQEDSAVYLCASSPGTFFETQYFGPGTRLLVL.

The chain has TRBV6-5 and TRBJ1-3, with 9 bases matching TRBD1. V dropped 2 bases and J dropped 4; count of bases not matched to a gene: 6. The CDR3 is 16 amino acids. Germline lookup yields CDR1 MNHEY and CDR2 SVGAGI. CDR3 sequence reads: CASSYGGTGKGNTIYF. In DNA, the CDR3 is TGTGCCAGCAGTTACGGCGGGACAGGGAAAGGAAACACCATATATTTT.

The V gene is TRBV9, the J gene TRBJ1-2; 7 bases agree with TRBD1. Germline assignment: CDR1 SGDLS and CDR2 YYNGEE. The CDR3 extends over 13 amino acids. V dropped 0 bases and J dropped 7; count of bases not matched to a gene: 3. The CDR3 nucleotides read TGTGCCAGCAGCGTAGAGGGGGCCAGTGGCTACACCTTC. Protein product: CASSVEGASGYTF.

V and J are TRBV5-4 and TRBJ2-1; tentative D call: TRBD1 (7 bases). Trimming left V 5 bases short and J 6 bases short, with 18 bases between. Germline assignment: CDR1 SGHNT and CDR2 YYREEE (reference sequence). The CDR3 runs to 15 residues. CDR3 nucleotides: TGTGCCAGCAGTCGGAGGGACAGCTTCTCCAATGAGCAGTTCTTC. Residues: CASSRRDSFSNEQFF.

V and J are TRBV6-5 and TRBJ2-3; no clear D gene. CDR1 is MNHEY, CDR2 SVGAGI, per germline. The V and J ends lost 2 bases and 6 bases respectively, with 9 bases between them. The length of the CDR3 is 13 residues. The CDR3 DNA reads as TGTGCCAGCAGTTACACATCACAGGATACGCAGTATTTT. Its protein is CASSYTSQDTQYF.

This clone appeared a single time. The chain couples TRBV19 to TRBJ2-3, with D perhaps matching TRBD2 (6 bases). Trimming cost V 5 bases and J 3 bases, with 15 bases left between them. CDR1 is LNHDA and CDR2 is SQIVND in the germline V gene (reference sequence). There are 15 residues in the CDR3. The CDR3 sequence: CASSLRGMGTDTQYF. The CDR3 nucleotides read TGTGCCAGTAGTCTTCGCGGGATGGGGACAGATACGCAGTATTTT. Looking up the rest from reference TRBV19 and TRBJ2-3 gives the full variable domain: DGGITQSPKYLFRKEGQNVTLSCEQNLNHDAMYWYRQDPGQGLRLIYYSQIVNDFQKGDIAEGYSVSREKKESFPLTVTSAQKNPTAFYLCASSLRGMGTDTQYFGPGTRLTVL.

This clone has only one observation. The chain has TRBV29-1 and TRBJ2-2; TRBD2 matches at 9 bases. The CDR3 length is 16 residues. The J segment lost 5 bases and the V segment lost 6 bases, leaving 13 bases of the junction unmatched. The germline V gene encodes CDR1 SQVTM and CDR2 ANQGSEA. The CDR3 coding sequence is TGCAGCGTGTCAATGGGAGTAGCGGGAGTTACCGGGGAGCTGTTTTTT. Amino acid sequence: CSVSMGVAGVTGELFF.

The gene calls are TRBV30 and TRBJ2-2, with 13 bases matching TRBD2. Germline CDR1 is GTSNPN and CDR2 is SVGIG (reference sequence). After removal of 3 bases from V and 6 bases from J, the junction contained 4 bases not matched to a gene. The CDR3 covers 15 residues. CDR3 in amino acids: CAWRKGLAGAGELFF. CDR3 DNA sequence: TGTGCCTGGAGAAAAGGACTAGCGGGAGCCGGGGAGCTGTTTTTT.

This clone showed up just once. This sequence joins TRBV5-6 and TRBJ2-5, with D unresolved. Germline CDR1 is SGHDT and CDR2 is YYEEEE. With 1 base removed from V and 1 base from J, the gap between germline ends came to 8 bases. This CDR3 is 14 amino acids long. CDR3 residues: CASSLRLVQETQYF. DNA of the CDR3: TGTGCCAGCAGCTTGAGGCTAGTCCAAGAGACCCAGTACTTC.

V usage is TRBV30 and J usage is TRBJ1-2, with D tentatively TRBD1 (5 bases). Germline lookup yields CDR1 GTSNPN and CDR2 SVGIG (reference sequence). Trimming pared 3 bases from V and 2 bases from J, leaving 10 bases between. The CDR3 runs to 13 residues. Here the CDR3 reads CAWSPGRNYGYTF. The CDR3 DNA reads TGTGCCTGGAGCCCAGGGAGGAACTATGGCTACACCTTC.